This T cell receptor (beta chain) originates from a study of blood T cell repertoires in COVID-19 (dated by TCRdb to 2018 to 2021). In terms of the full investigation: Samples from collaborators originated in the United States, Italy and Spain and spanned both the acute and convalescent phases of COVID-19. The prospective study material was composed of cDNA or gDNA derived from T cells, B-cell-depleted T cells, or PBMCs. The dataset comprised deeply sampled blood TCRbeta repertoires from subjects exposed to, actively infected with, or recovered from COVID-19. A freely available public database, intended as a resource for researchers studying the immune response to SARS-CoV-2, is where the repertoires were released. The samples were drawn from two sources: the first 160 participants of the ongoing ImmuneRACE study, and 950 to 1,500 subjects contributed by 6 global collaborators. Sample metadata almost always included a de-identified subject ID, COVID-19 status, age in years and sex. Where available, HLA class I and class II types were obtained from metadata supplied by the sample provider rather than from assay-based typing.

What the work shows at the level of the full study, not this receptor alone: The quantity of clinical and demographic metadata differed by source and by participant and was supplied without curation.

TCRbeta CDR3 regions were amplified from genomic DNA by means of the immunoSEQ Assay, a bias-controlled multiplex PCR. The paper's processing steps were these. Nucleated cell counts per sample were estimated from amplification of reference gene primers within the assay. To quantify the absolute abundance of each unique TCRbeta CDR3 rearrangement, sequence reads were collapsed and filtered. For each sample, productive Simpson clonality was calculated as the square root of Simpson's diversity index across productive rearrangements. The table comes from immuneACCESS by way of TCRdb, which keeps in-frame sequences with V and J called. Part of the clones is missing from these tables; in studies checked, under half for an unresolved V gene and the rest for unknown reasons. D and trimming were read from the DNA, whereas the V and J calls and clone size are those reported in that table. Recorded for this sample are approximately 170,000 clones; around nine tenths of them occurred a single time. 2.5% to 4% of the sample goes to the ten largest clones.

V is pruned by 7 bases and J by 3 bases, leaving 4 bases of the junction without a gene match. CDR1 SQVTM and CDR2 ANQGSEA were looked up in the germline V gene. The cysteine opens and the phenylalanine closes a CDR3 of 12 amino acids. Solely the CDR3 DNA is kept, with 36 bases framed from the first base. The collaborating institutions used their own protocols to collect whole blood in K2EDTA tubes. For TCRbeta analysis, collaborator samples were shipped as frozen whole blood, as isolated PBMCs, or as DNA extracted from either sample type. In regard to this clone: The antigen this receptor binds is unknown. No much larger clonotype is one base removed from it; base qualities were not supplied.

This chain joins TRBV29-1 to TRBJ1-2; 8 middle bases align to TRBD1. The sample comprised peripheral blood. The TCR sequence derives from a man between 65 and 80 years old with acute or convalescent COVID-19. The CDR3 region: CSAGQVDYGYTF. The DNA sequence follows: TGCAGCGCGGGACAGGTTGACTATGGCTACACCTTC.